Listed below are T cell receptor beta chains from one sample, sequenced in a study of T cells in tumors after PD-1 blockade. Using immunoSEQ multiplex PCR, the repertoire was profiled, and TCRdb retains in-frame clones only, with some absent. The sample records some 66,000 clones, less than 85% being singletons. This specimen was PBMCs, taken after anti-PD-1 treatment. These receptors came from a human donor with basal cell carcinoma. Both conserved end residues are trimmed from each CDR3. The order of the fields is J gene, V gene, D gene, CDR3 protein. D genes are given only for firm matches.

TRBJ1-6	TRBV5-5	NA	ASSLESNSPLH
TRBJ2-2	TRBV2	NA	ASKPQEVGTGELF
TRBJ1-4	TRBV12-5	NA	ASGLRATSNEKLF
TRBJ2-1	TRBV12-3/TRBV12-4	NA	ASSYQELSEQF
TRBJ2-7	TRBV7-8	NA	ASSLEGLRTEQY
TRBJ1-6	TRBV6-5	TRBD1	ASSSGQGGAPLH
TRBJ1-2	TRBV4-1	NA	ASSQDPVSYGYT
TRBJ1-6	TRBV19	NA	ASTLGQANNSPLH
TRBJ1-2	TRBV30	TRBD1	AWSVDNRAGGVGYT
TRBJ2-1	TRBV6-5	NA	ASSYGSAADYNEQF
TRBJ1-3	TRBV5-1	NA	ASSFSTGTPKDTIY
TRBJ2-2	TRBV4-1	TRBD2	ASRRGLVGNTGELF
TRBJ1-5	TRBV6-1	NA	ASSEGEGQPQH
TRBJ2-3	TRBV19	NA	ASSPFVGLTDTQY
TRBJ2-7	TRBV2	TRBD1	ASTFRTGGAEQY
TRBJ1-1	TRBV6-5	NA	ASTLGAEAF
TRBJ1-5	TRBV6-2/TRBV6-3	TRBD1	ASSRWTGGDQPQH
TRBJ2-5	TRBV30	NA	AWSQGGATQETQY
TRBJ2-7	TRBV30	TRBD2	AWALGGSSYEQY
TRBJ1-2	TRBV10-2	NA	ASSESGGMNYGYT
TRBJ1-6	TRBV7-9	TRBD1	ASSLILTGTANSPLH
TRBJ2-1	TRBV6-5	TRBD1	ASSRARQGYNEQF
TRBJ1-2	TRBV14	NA	ASSLESGSNYGYT
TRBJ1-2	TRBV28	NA	ASSSDRPKYGYT
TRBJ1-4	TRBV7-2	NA	ASSLQGFEKLF
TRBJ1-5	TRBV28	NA	ASSLGGYGNQPQH
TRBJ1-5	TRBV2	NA	ASGSITGNQPQH
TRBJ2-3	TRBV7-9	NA	ASSLATSTDTQY
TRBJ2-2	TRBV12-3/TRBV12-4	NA	ASRLTATGELF
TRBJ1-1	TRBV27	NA	ASSPRALGSYTEAF
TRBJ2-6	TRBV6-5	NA	ASSYSQTGANVLT
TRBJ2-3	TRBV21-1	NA	ASSKEQDPDTQY
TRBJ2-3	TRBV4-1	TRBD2	ASTKAGAGGPSSTDTQY
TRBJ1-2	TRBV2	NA	ASRQGAYGYT
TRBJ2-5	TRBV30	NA	AWSGRETQY
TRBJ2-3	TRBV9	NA	ASSVPLAGGGLTDTQY
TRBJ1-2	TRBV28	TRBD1	ASSSGQVHGYT
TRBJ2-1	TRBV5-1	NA	ASTPSVGLMNNEQF
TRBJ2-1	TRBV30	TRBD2	AWSVLAVDYNEQF
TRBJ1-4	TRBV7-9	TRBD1	ASSLTTGRNEKLF
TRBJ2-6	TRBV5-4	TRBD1	ASSSGWTGDVSGANVLT
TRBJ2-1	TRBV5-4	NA	ASSLGQLPYNEQF
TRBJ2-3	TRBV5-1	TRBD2	ASSHSVGRTDTQY
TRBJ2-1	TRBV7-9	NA	ASSLDPINEQF
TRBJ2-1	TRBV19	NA	ASSLIPAGNEQF
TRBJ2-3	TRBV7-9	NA	ASSRVSLSDTQY
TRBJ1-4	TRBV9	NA	ASSVGPLTTNEKLF
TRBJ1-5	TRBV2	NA	ASSTRHANNQPQH
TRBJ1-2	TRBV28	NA	ASSPPNRRGYGYT
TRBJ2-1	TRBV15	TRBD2	ATSTSLAGSTYNEQF
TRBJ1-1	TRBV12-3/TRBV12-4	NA	ASSSRMNTEAF
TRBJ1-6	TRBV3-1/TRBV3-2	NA	ASSPTPNSPLH
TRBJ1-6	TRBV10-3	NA	AISERMGNSPLH